These 10 T cell receptor beta chains came from one sample sequenced in a study of blood T cell repertoires in COVID-19. Profiling relied on immunoSEQ multiplex PCR, and the TCRdb table lists in-frame clones only, not all of them. The table records about 110,000 clones, 75% to 85% of them present only once. Sequencing input: peripheral blood. The receptors were gathered from a woman between 70 and 85 years old with acute or convalescent COVID-19.

CDR3 loop: CASSQWLAAYNEQFF. The CDR3 DNA is TGTGCCAGCAGCCAATGGCTAGCCGCCTACAATGAGCAGTTCTTC. The chain links TRBV3-1 (or the pseudogene TRBV3-2) to TRBJ2-1; possibly TRBD2 for D (5 bases). The CDR3 is 15 residues long. The germline V gene has CDR1 LGHDT and CDR2 YNNKEL (reference sequence). Trimming removed 2 bases from V and 2 bases from J, with 10 bases in between.

V is TRBV4-1 and J is TRBJ2-5; 8 nucleotides match TRBD2. Germline V gives CDR1 MGHRA, CDR2 YSYEKL. The CDR3 is 14 residues long. Losses at the gene ends were 0 bases for V and 9 bases for J; bases not matched to a gene: 6. The CDR3 DNA is TGCGCCAGCAGCCAAGATATAGCGGGAAAGGCCCAGTACTTC. Translating it yields CASSQDIAGKAQYF.

This chain uses TRBV6-2 or TRBV6-3 with TRBJ1-2; TRBD1 matches at 8 bases. This CDR3 has 16 amino acids. Germline trimming cut 6 bases from V and 4 bases from J; bases unmatched to any gene: 13. Germline V CDR1 and CDR2: MNHEY, SVGEGT. CDR3 nucleotides: TGTGCCAGCAGCCCTCCGTCTCAGGGGGCCGGCTATGGCTACACCTTC. This codes for CASSPPSQGAGYGYTF.

This clone appeared once. The J gene is TRBJ2-3, the V gene TRBV19; tentative D call: TRBD2 (6 bases). V was clipped by 6 bases and J by 2 bases, with 15 bases between them. CDR3 length: 15 residues. Germline-derived CDR1 and CDR2 are LNHDA and SQIVND (reference sequence). The CDR3 reads CASSPSGLYTDTQYF. Here the CDR3 DNA reads TGTGCCAGTAGCCCATCGGGACTTTACACAGATACGCAGTATTTT.

The chain joins TRBV9 to TRBJ1-1; D call uncertain. CDR1 SGDLS and CDR2 YYNGEE come from the germline V gene. The ends were cut back, 4 bases at V and 4 bases at J, with 14 bases in the middle. CDR3 length: 14 residues. CDR3 amino acids: CASSPIPGITEAFF. The CDR3 DNA sequence: TGTGCCAGCAGCCCTATCCCAGGAATCACTGAAGCTTTCTTT.

V gene TRBV7-2 combines with J gene TRBJ2-1; 10 nucleotides line up with TRBD1. The CDR3 length is 16 residues. V trimming: 2 bases; J trimming: 0 bases; junction bases outside the gene matches: 1. Germline CDR1 is SGHTA and CDR2 is FQGNSA. CDR3 protein: CASSLRTGGSYNEQFF. The CDR3 bases are TGTGCCAGCAGCTTAAGGACAGGGGGCTCCTACAATGAGCAGTTCTTC.

This clone has at least ten counts. The rearrangement uses TRBV5-1 and TRBJ2-3; TRBD2 might be the D (5 bases). From germline, CDR1 is SGHRS and CDR2 YFSETQ. CDR3 length: 16 residues. With 1 base removed from V and 2 bases from J, the gap between germline ends came to 14 bases. The CDR3 here is CASSLIVGNPTDTQYF. In DNA form, the CDR3 reads TGCGCCAGCAGCTTGATTGTCGGGAACCCCACAGATACGCAGTATTTT.

The chain is built from TRBV4-2 and TRBJ2-3; possible D gene TRBD2, 5 bases. Per the germline V gene, CDR1 is LGHNA and CDR2 is YNFKEQ. Trimming cost V 3 bases and J 2 bases, with 6 bases left between them. The CDR3 has 13 amino acids. The DNA of the CDR3 is TGTGCCAGCAGCCAGCGGGTCACAGATACGCAGTATTTT. As protein: CASSQRVTDTQYF.

The V call is TRBV7-2, the J call TRBJ1-5; no firm D call. Germline V gene data show CDR1 as SGHTA and CDR2 as FQGNSA. V shed 1 base and J shed 0 bases, with 10 bases lying between them. The CDR3 spans 16 residues. CDR3 residues: CASSLVPGYSNQPQHF. As DNA, the CDR3 is TGTGCCAGCAGCTTAGTTCCAGGTTATAGCAATCAGCCCCAGCATTTT.

The V call is TRBV5-6, the J call TRBJ1-5; possible D gene TRBD1, 6 bases. V was clipped by 2 bases and J by 7 bases, with 10 bases between them. The CDR3 covers 13 residues. Germline V CDR1 and CDR2: SGHDT, YYEEEE. CDR3 region: CASSLQGGQPQHF. The CDR3, as DNA: TGTGCCAGCAGCTTACAGGGAGGGCAGCCCCAGCATTTT. The variable domain in full, completed from reference TRBV5-6 and TRBJ1-5, reads DAGVTQSPTHLIKTRGQQVTLRCSPKSGHDTVSWYQQALGQGPQFIFQYYEEEERQRGNFPDRFSGHQFPNYSSELNVNALLLGDSALYLCASSLQGGQPQHFGDGTRLSIL.